This T cell receptor (beta chain) was captured by sequencing in a study of beta chain features in type 1 diabetes. Expressed TCRB transcripts were sequenced because the isolated RNA had all been reverse transcribed beforehand. Clones were sequenced by immunoSEQ multiplex PCR, and TCRdb holds only the in-frame ones, with some missing. The data contain some 700,000 clones, around an eighth of them singletons. This clone was observed a handful of times. Its specificity is unknown. Overall study results and limits: Junctions at VDJ sites from type 1 diabetes patients had fewer insertions and more deletions. Within each of all four CD4+ subsets, Type 1 diabetes patients had TCRB CDR3s that were moderately but significantly shorter.

Input material: naive CD4+ T cells from blood. This clonotype was obtained from a man aged 18 to 29 with type 1 diabetes.

CDR3 sequence reads: CASSIPGNTEAFF. CDR3 coding DNA: TGTGCCAGTAGTATCCCGGGGAACACTGAAGCTTTCTTT. V usage is TRBV19 and J usage is TRBJ1-1; no clear D gene. Trimming stripped 3 bases from V and 1 base from J, with 6 bases between. CDR1 and CDR2 (germline): LNHDA, SQIVND (reference sequence). CDR3 length: 13 residues.